This is a list of T cell receptor beta chains from one sample in a study of OX40 agonist ivuxolimab in advanced cancers. Measured with immunoSEQ multiplex PCR; TCRdb has only the in-frame clones, and not every one. The sample carries some 70,000 clones, under 90% recorded once. Source: CD4+ or CD8+ T cells sorted from blood, taken in a trial of the OX40 agonist ivuxolimab. The receptors shown here come from an adult with an advanced solid tumor such as melanoma, head and neck, liver or kidney cancer. Each CDR3 is given with its conserved first and last residue. D genes are given only for firm matches. Clone size is not always given. Where it is, it says once, few, many or a class for expanded clones.

j_call d_call v_call clone_size cdr3_aa cdr3_nt
TRBJ1-2 TRBD1 TRBV5-4 . CASSFASGGRFNYGYTF TGTGCCAGCAGCTTTGCGTCAGGGGGACGATTTAACTATGGCTACACCTTC
TRBJ1-1 . TRBV19 . CASSIVAADTEAFF TGTGCCAGTAGTATAGTGGCAGCGGACACTGAAGCTTTCTTT
TRBJ1-2 TRBD1 TRBV30 . CAWSFRDRDGYTF TGTGCCTGGAGTTTCCGGGACAGAGATGGCTACACCTTC
TRBJ1-6 . TRBV19 . CASSSTGYNSPLHF TGTGCCAGTAGTTCAACAGGGTATAATTCACCCCTCCACTTT
TRBJ1-4 . TRBV27 . CASRPRLWGEKLFF TGTGCCAGCAGACCCCGACTCTGGGGTGAAAAACTGTTTTTT
TRBJ1-6 . TRBV30 few CAWSPKYSPLHF TGTGCCTGGAGCCCAAAGTATTCACCCCTCCACTTT
TRBJ1-1 . TRBV20-1 few CSAGGQLKLFF TGCAGTGCTGGAGGACAGCTGAAGCTTTTCTTT
TRBJ1-2 TRBD1 TRBV2 . CASRGGQGSNYGYTF TGTGCCAGCAGGGGTGGACAGGGATCTAACTATGGCTACACCTTC
TRBJ2-1 TRBD1 TRBV19 . CASSMMDRGYNEQFF TGTGCCAGTAGTATGATGGACAGGGGTTACAATGAGCAGTTCTTC
TRBJ2-7 . TRBV7-9 . CASSLVASLGGDEQYF TGTGCCAGCAGCTTGGTCGCAAGTCTAGGTGGGGACGAGCAGTACTTC
TRBJ2-2 TRBD2 TRBV18 once CASSPLSRGPLTSGGRTGELFF TGTGCCAGCTCACCTCTCAGCAGGGGCCCCCTAACTAGCGGGGGACGCACCGGGGAGCTGTTTTTT
TRBJ2-5 . TRBV10-1 . CASSMPGTQYF TGCGCCAGCAGTATGCCTGGGACCCAGTACTTC
TRBJ2-7 . TRBV5-4 . CASSPPRRTTYEQYF TGTGCCAGCAGCCCACCTCGTAGAACCACCTACGAGCAGTACTTC
TRBJ2-2 . TRBV18 . CASSPGIRGSGELFF TGTGCCAGCTCACCCGGCATCAGGGGCTCCGGGGAGCTGTTTTTT
TRBJ2-5 . TRBV7-2 many CASSLALGTEKTQYF TGTGCCAGCAGCTTAGCTTTGGGCACCGAAAAGACCCAGTACTTC
TRBJ1-1 . TRBV7-9 . CASSLQGGGDTEAFF TGTGCCAGCAGCTTACAGGGCGGGGGTGACACTGAAGCTTTCTTT
TRBJ2-5 . TRBV11-2 . CASSLDSHRRETQYF TGTGCCAGCAGCTTGGATTCCCATCGTAGGGAGACCCAGTACTTC
TRBJ1-2 . TRBV19 . CASIGAAGANYGYTF TGTGCCAGTATTGGAGCGGCTGGGGCTAACTATGGCTACACCTTC
TRBJ2-2 . TRBV27 . CASSFQGGTGELFF TGTGCCAGCAGTTTCCAGGGCGGGACCGGGGAGCTGTTTTTT
TRBJ2-5 TRBD1 TRBV18 . CASSPWTGAMGGEETQYF TGTGCCAGCTCACCGTGGACAGGGGCAATGGGTGGAGAAGAGACCCAGTACTTC
TRBJ2-7 TRBD2 TRBV29-1 . CTLSGGGSYEQYF TGCACCCTCTCGGGGGGGGGATCCTACGAGCAGTACTTC
TRBJ2-1 . TRBV6-5 . CASRARGSSYNEQFF TGTGCCAGCAGGGCCCGGGGGAGCTCCTACAATGAGCAGTTCTTC